The 23 T cell receptor beta chains below come from one sample, sequenced in a study of cytomegalovirus exposure and HLA in healthy donors (dated by TCRdb to 2017 to 2019). Library creation used the immunoSEQ multiplex PCR assay. A mixture of 60 forward primers for TCR Vbeta segments and 13 reverse primers for TCR Jbeta segments was used in the multiplex PCR. Entries here come from immuneACCESS through TCRdb and include only in-frame sequences with V and J called. Some clones fail to appear in such tables; in the studies checked, an unresolved V gene covers under half of the shortfall, and the cause of the remainder is unknown. The sample table records about 150,000 clones; around three quarters of these occur just once. Approximately 2.1% of the sample is in the top ten clones. What was sequenced was PBMCs. Receptors were obtained from a man aged 35 to 55 in good health and CMV-seronegative.

This chain uses TRBV6-1 with TRBJ2-2; 9 bases are shared with TRBD2. V shed 4 bases and J 1 base; nucleotides not matched to a gene: 1. This CDR3 comprises 15 residues. Germline V gene data show CDR1 as MNHNS and CDR2 as SASEGT. The CDR3, as DNA: TGTGCCAGCAGTGTACTAGCGGGGAACACCGGGGAGCTGTTTTTT. Translating gives CASSVLAGNTGELFF.

Comment on this clone: Different DNA sequences within this sample yield the same CDR3. The rearrangement uses TRBV6-1 and TRBJ2-5, with a tentative D call TRBD2 (5 bases). The germline V and J ends were trimmed by 1 base and 5 bases, with 17 bases remaining between them. This CDR3 contains 16 residues. Germline V gene sequence: CDR1 MNHNS, CDR2 SASEGT. The CDR3 bases are TGTGCCAGCAGTGAAGACCGGACGGGGTTTCTCGAGACCCAGTACTTC. Translated: CASSEDRTGFLETQYF.

The rearrangement uses TRBV5-1 and TRBJ2-3, with D perhaps matching TRBD2 (7 bases). The V and J ends lost 5 bases and 1 base respectively, with 26 bases between them. Germline V lookup: CDR1 SGHRS, CDR2 YFSETQ. The CDR3 consists of 19 residues. CDR3 sequence: CASSWEGALAGARTDTQYF. The CDR3 bases are TGCGCCAGCAGTTGGGAGGGAGCTCTGGCGGGGGCCCGCACAGATACGCAGTATTTT. Filled out from reference TRBV5-1 and TRBJ2-3, the complete variable domain reads KAGVTQTPRYLIKTRGQQVTLSCSPISGHRSVSWYQQTPGQGLQFLFEYFSETQRNKGNFPGRFSGRQFSNSRSEMNVSTLELGDSALYLCASSWEGALAGARTDTQYFGPGTRLTVL.

DNA of the CDR3: TGTGCCAGCAGCAAACGGGACAGGGGGCTCGAGCAGTACTTC. It codes for CASSKRDRGLEQYF. This chain links TRBV14 with TRBJ2-7, with TRBD1 matching over 12 bases. CDR1 and CDR2 from the germline V gene are SGHDN and FVKESK. This CDR3 is built from 14 residues. V shed 5 bases and J 6 bases; nucleotides not matched to a gene: 5.

The chain combines TRBV5-1 with TRBJ2-7, with TRBD2 matching 10 bases. The J segment lost 1 base and the V segment lost 2 bases, leaving 9 bases of the junction unmatched. CDR1 and CDR2 (germline): SGHRS, YFSETQ. This CDR3 is built from 17 residues. The CDR3 here is CASSFLASGSWSYEQYF. The CDR3 DNA sequence: TGCGCCAGCAGCTTTCTGGCTAGCGGGAGTTGGTCCTACGAGCAGTACTTC.

The CDR3 here is CASSQSRSGEQYF. In DNA form, the CDR3 reads TGTGCCAGCAGCCAAAGTCGATCGGGCGAGCAGTACTTC. The rearrangement links TRBV14 to TRBJ2-7, with no clear D. This CDR3 has 13 amino acids. CDR1 is SGHDN and CDR2 is FVKESK in the germline V gene. V shed 2 bases and J shed 6 bases, with 11 bases lying between them.

The chain combines TRBV4-3 with TRBJ1-4; 11 positions agree with TRBD1. This CDR3 is 19 amino acids long. J gave up 0 bases and V 0 bases, and 6 bases lay outside the gene matches. Germline V CDR1 and CDR2: LGHNA, YSLEER. The CDR3 sequence is CASSQDPPGQGATNEKLFF. The CDR3 nucleotides read TGCGCCAGCAGCCAAGATCCCCCGGGACAGGGGGCAACTAATGAAAAACTGTTTTTT.

As to this clone: The junction departs from the called germline gene at one end, perhaps through a read error. V gene TRBV7-9 combines with J gene TRBJ1-1; no definite D call. The CDR3 has 8 amino acids. Germline CDR1 SEHNR, CDR2 FQNEAQ (reference sequence). DNA of the CDR3: TGTGCCAGCAGCTTATTCCGCTTT. The encoded protein is CASSLFRF.

This clone was recorded a few times. The J gene is TRBJ2-1, the V gene TRBV4-3, with 9 bases matching TRBD2. This CDR3 region has 15 residues. The germline V gene has CDR1 LGHNA and CDR2 YSLEER. V shed 3 bases, J shed 8 bases, and the junction held 8 bases outside the gene matches. The CDR3 protein is CASSHRSGSRDEQFF. The CDR3 DNA reads TGCGCCAGCAGCCATCGTAGCGGGAGTAGGGATGAGCAGTTCTTC.

The CDR3 here is CASSEWGVNTEAFF. CDR3 sequence (DNA): TGTGCCAGCAGTGAATGGGGAGTGAACACTGAAGCTTTCTTT. The gene calls are TRBV2 and TRBJ1-1; D remains unclear. The CDR3 extends over 14 amino acids. CDR1 and CDR2 from the germline V gene are SNHLY and FYNNEI. The germline V and J ends were trimmed by 2 bases and 0 bases, with 7 bases remaining between them. The full variable domain, its missing parts supplied by reference TRBV2 and TRBJ1-1, is EPEVTQTPSHQVTQMGQEVILRCVPISNHLYFYWYRQILGQKVEFLVSFYNNEISEKSEIFDDQFSVERPDGSNFTLKIRSTKLEDSAMYFCASSEWGVNTEAFFGQGTRLTVV.

The chain links TRBV5-4 to TRBJ2-1, with a possible D match to TRBD2 (6 bases). Germline lookup yields CDR1 SGHNT and CDR2 YYREEE (reference sequence). CDR3 length equals 16 residues. Trimming pared 3 bases from V and 4 bases from J, leaving 17 bases between. This chain's CDR3 is CASSWGVSGRYNEQFF. The CDR3 nucleotides are TGTGCCAGCAGCTGGGGGGTGAGCGGACGATACAATGAGCAGTTCTTC.

This clone was detected a few times. The chain recombines TRBV28 with TRBJ2-7; 8 nucleotides align to TRBD2. The CDR3 loop spans 15 amino acids. The germline gives CDR1 MDHEN, CDR2 SYDVKM. V gave up 6 bases and J gave up 7 bases; unmatched junction bases: 14. CDR3 in amino acids: CASSRGLASDGEQYF. The CDR3 nucleotides are TGTGCCAGCAGCCGCGGACTAGCCTCGGATGGGGAGCAGTACTTC.

This clone has a single count. The chain links TRBV2 to TRBJ2-7; the match to TRBD1 covers 8 bases. The germline gives CDR1 SNHLY, CDR2 FYNNEI. The CDR3 extends over 15 amino acids. After removal of 5 bases from V and 2 bases from J, the junction contained 8 bases not matched to a gene. CDR3 nucleotide sequence: TGTGCCAGCAGTAAGTTCAGGGGGCAACCCTACGAGCAGTACTTC. It specifies CASSKFRGQPYEQYF.

The chain carries TRBV5-1 and TRBJ2-1; TRBD2 matches at 8 bases. V shed 4 bases, J shed 15 bases, and the junction held 9 bases outside the gene matches. Germline-derived CDR1 and CDR2 are SGHRS and YFSETQ. The CDR3 is made up of 12 amino acids. For the CDR3, the DNA is TGCGCCAGCAGCGCGGGACTAGGAGGTTCGTTCTTC. Translation: CASSAGLGGSFF.

The chain joins TRBV7-6 to TRBJ1-4; D may be TRBD1 (5 bases). V was pared by 1 base and J by 7 bases, with 16 bases between. Germline CDR1 reads SGHVS; CDR2 reads FNYEAQ. This CDR3 is built from 16 residues. CDR3 amino acids: CASSLDPPGIGEKLFF. The CDR3 bases are TGTGCCAGCAGCTTAGACCCCCCAGGGATAGGTGAAAAACTGTTTTTT. Full variable domain (rest looked up from reference TRBV7-6 and TRBJ1-4): GAGVSQSPRYKVTKRGQDVALRCDPISGHVSLYWYRQALGQGPEFLTYFNYEAQQDKSGLPNDRFSAERPEGSISTLTIQRTEQRDSAMYRCASSLDPPGIGEKLFFGSGTQLSVL.

The chain has TRBV27 and TRBJ2-1, with 10 bases that match TRBD2. The CDR3 covers 15 residues. After removal of 5 bases from V and 4 bases from J, the junction contained 5 bases not matched to a gene. CDR1 is MNHEY and CDR2 is SMNVEV in the germline V gene (reference sequence). The CDR3 DNA is TGTGCCAGCAGTGCCAGCGGGGGGGGATACAATGAGCAGTTCTTC. It is translated as CASSASGGGYNEQFF.

This clone was counted only a few times. For the CDR3, the DNA is TGTGCCATCCAGTTCGGGGTCCCTGAAGCTTTCTTT. Translation gives CAIQFGVPEAFF. The chain has TRBV7-9 and TRBJ1-1, with D hard to call. V gave up 10 bases and J gave up 6 bases, with 15 bases separating them. CDR3 length: 12 residues. From germline, CDR1 is SEHNR and CDR2 FQNEAQ (reference sequence).

The V gene is TRBV7-9, the J gene TRBJ2-4; D unresolved. Germline V CDR1 and CDR2: SEHNR, FQNEAQ (reference sequence). Trimming removed 2 bases from V and 14 bases from J, with 13 bases in between. This CDR3 has 12 residues. CDR3 DNA: TGTGCCAGCAGCTTATCACAGTCAATTAAGTACTTC. Amino acid sequence: CASSLSQSIKYF.

V usage is TRBV6-6 and J usage is TRBJ2-1; TRBD1 matches at 11 bases. The germline gives CDR1 MNHNY, CDR2 SVGAGI (reference sequence). Germline trimming cut 7 bases from V and 7 bases from J; bases unmatched to any gene: 9. This CDR3 has 15 residues. The CDR3 nucleotides are TGTGCCAGCAATACACCGGGACAGGGGGGAAATGAGCAGTTCTTC. Protein sequence: CASNTPGQGGNEQFF.

J is TRBJ1-1 and V is TRBV7-8; 7 bases are a match to TRBD1. CDR3 length: 15 amino acids. The J segment lost 3 bases and the V segment lost 5 bases, leaving 9 bases of the junction unmatched. CDR1 is SGHVS and CDR2 is FQNEAQ in the germline V gene. The CDR3 sequence: CASSIRTGVDTEAFF. CDR3 sequence (DNA): TGTGCCAGCAGCATTCGAACAGGGGTTGACACTGAAGCTTTCTTT.

The chain couples TRBV27 to TRBJ2-7; D remains ambiguous. V shed 3 bases and J shed 0 bases, with 18 bases lying between them. Looked up from germline, CDR1 is MNHEY and CDR2 is SMNVEV (reference sequence). This CDR3 spans 17 amino acids. CDR3 in DNA: TGTGCCAGCAGTTTTCGTCCCCCCCGATTCAGCTCCTACGAGCAGTACTTC. Translating gives CASSFRPPRFSSYEQYF.

The chain joins TRBV6-6 to TRBJ1-1; 8 positions agree with TRBD1. The CDR3 is 13 residues long. CDR1 and CDR2 from the germline V gene are MNHNY and SVGAGI (reference sequence). J lost 9 bases, V lost 2 bases, and 5 bases had no gene match. The CDR3 coding sequence is TGTGCCAGCAGTTACACGGACAGGGTTCAAGCTTTCTTT. Translating gives CASSYTDRVQAFF.

The V call is TRBV5-1, the J call TRBJ1-1; TRBD1 might be the D (5 bases). The CDR3 sequence is 14 residues long. Germline CDR1 reads SGHRS; CDR2 reads YFSETQ. The V gene lost 4 bases and the J gene lost 1 base, with 11 bases spanning the gap. The CDR3 region is CASSPMGGNTEAFF. The CDR3 nucleotides read TGCGCCAGCAGCCCCATGGGGGGGAACACTGAAGCTTTCTTT.